The present T cell receptor (beta chain) was sequenced within a study of T-cell reconstitution after alpha-beta-depleted transplantation in children. The ends lost 4 bases at V and 5 bases at J; junction bases unmatched: 9. The CDR3 is 15 residues long. Germline CDR1 is SGHRS and CDR2 is YFSETQ. Construction of the TCRbeta library involved unique molecular identifiers. Via MiXCR, TCRdb re-called the PCR reads, giving one row per CDR3 protein. The table lists hundreds of thousands of distinct CDR3 sequences, around 13% of them singletons, with roughly 0.84% in the top ten. There are many counts of this clonotype.

The TCR comes from a girl aged 2 to 9 with congenital amegakaryocytic thrombocytopenia, due to receive a stem cell transplant. The specimen was PBMCs, collected before TCRalphabeta/CD19-depleted stem cell transplant. The chain links TRBV5-1 to TRBJ1-1; 9 positions match TRBD1. CDR3 nucleotides: TGCGCCAGCAGCAGACTGACAGGGGGGGTAACTGAAGCTTTCTTT. This gives the protein CASSRLTGGVTEAFF.